The T cell receptor beta chain described here comes from a study of T cells in Graves' hyperthyroidism and ophthalmopathy. Broader study findings: The model made its ophthalmopathy prediction, and onset followed a median 6.5 months later. Through a model of 13 V-J features, ophthalmopathy was separated from stable hyperthyroidism.

This clonotype came up many times. Antigen specificity is unknown. Clinical symptoms, serum thyroxine and TRAb, thyroid ultrasound and orbital computed tomography were used for the diagnoses. It was RNA transcripts that yielded the amplified TCR beta CDR3 regions. Using the HTBI primer set, a first-round RT-PCR was run on the TCR CDR3. MiXCR, applied by TCRdb to the multiplex PCR reads, yields one record per CDR3 protein. This sample has 350,000 or so distinct CDR3 sequences, with approximately 18% found just once. The CDR3 extends over 18 amino acids. Germline values: CDR1 SGHDN, CDR2 FVKESK. J gave up 4 bases and V 0 bases, and 11 bases lay outside the gene matches.

The sample taken for sequencing was blood. This TCR was sampled from a woman in her forties with Graves' ophthalmopathy. V is TRBV14 and J is TRBJ2-5; TRBD2 aligns across 10 bases. The CDR3 nucleotides are TGTGCCAGCAGCCAAGAAAGGAGGGCTAGCGGGAGAATAGAGACCCAGTACTTC. This encodes CASSQERRASGRIETQYF.